The clone carrying this T cell receptor (beta chain) has only a few counts. Its antigen is unidentified. This sample was included in a study of T cells in Graves' hyperthyroidism and ophthalmopathy. Study outcomes and limitations: Most clonotypes that expanded in the thyroid above 0.001 also showed up in blood.

The length of the CDR3 is 15 residues. J was trimmed by 4 bases and V by 2 bases; bases with no gene match: 2. Germline assignment: CDR1 LGHDT and CDR2 YNNKEL (reference sequence). TCR beta CDR3 regions were amplified from RNA transcripts. HTBI primers were the set used in a first-round RT-PCR of the TCR CDR3. Via MiXCR, TCRdb re-called the multiplex PCR reads, giving one row per CDR3 protein. In the table there are around 350,000 distinct CDR3 sequences, about 18% of which are singletons. The V and J genes are TRBV3-1 and TRBJ1-1; TRBD1 agrees at 12 bases. The TCR sequence derives from a woman in her late teens or twenties with Graves' hyperthyroidism. Material: blood. This CDR3 is CASSQPGQGATEAFF. The CDR3 DNA sequence: TGTGCCAGCAGCCAACCGGGACAGGGGGCCACTGAAGCTTTCTTT.